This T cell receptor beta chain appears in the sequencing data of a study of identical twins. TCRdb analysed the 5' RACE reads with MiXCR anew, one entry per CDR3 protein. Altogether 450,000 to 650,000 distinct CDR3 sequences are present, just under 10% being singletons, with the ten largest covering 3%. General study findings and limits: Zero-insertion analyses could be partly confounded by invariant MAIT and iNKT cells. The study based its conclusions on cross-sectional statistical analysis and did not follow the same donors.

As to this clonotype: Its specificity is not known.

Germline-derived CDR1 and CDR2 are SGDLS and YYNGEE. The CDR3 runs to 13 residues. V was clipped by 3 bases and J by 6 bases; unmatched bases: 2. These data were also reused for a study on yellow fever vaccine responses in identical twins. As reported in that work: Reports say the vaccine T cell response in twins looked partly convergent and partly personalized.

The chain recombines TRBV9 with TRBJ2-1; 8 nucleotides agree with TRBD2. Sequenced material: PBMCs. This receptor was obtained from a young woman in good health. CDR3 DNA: TGTGCCAGCAGCGGGACTAGCAGCAATGAGCAGTTCTTC. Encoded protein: CASSGTSSNEQFF.